This T cell receptor (beta chain) was retrieved from a study of tumor and adjacent non-tumor tissue in lung cancer. Study-level information: Patients were aged roughly 31 to 76, approximately ten men and 5 women, stage I to III. Study results and caveats: Tumor tissue had significantly higher TCR diversity than normal lung. Normal lung showed higher cumulative top 100 clone frequency than tumor.

The CDR3 spans 19 residues. Germline lookup yields CDR1 SGHAT and CDR2 FQNNGV. TCRbeta libraries were built with three rounds of nested PCR, modified from ARM-PCR. TCRdb passed the multiplex PCR reads through MiXCR, listing each CDR3 protein once. The sample holds 130,000 or so distinct CDR3 sequences, approximately 71% seen once. This sample's RNA came from whole unsorted tissue. The count of this clonotype is one. Its antigen is still unknown. The chain has TRBV11-2 and TRBJ2-1, with D perhaps matching TRBD1 (6 bases). The sequence was collected from a young man with non-small cell lung cancer. The sequenced sample consisted of lung tumor tissue. The CDR3 nucleotides are TGTGTCAACAGCTTAGATCGACGTAACAGGGTTAGCTCCTACAATGAGCAGTTCTTC. Translated: CVNSLDRRNRVSSYNEQFF.